This TCR beta chain was documented in a study of blood T cell repertoires in COVID-19. Turning to the study itself: The origin of the acute and convalescent COVID-19 samples was the United States, Italy and Spain. T cells, B-cell-depleted T cells, or PBMCs provided the cDNA or gDNA that served as material.

Seattle enrolled patients during active infection and tracked them longitudinally. Per the original methods: It was from reference gene primer amplification that nucleated cell counts were estimated. TCRdb keeps only in-frame clones here, not all; method: immunoSEQ multiplex PCR. V, J and clone size were drawn from that table, and D and trimming were deduced from the DNA. The data hold 250,000 to 300,000 clones, with roughly nine tenths observed a single time. V gave up 8 bases and J gave up 4 bases, with 14 bases separating them. The CDR3 extends over 13 amino acids. CDR1 is LNHDA and CDR2 is SQIVND in the germline V gene (reference sequence).

The rearrangement uses TRBV19 and TRBJ1-1, with a tentative D call TRBD1 (6 bases). The TCR comes from a woman in her twenties or thirties with COVID-19, enrolled during active disease. The sample consisted of peripheral blood. The CDR3 is CASCYRDVTEAFF. DNA of the CDR3: TGTGCCAGTTGTTACAGGGATGTCACTGAAGCTTTCTTT.